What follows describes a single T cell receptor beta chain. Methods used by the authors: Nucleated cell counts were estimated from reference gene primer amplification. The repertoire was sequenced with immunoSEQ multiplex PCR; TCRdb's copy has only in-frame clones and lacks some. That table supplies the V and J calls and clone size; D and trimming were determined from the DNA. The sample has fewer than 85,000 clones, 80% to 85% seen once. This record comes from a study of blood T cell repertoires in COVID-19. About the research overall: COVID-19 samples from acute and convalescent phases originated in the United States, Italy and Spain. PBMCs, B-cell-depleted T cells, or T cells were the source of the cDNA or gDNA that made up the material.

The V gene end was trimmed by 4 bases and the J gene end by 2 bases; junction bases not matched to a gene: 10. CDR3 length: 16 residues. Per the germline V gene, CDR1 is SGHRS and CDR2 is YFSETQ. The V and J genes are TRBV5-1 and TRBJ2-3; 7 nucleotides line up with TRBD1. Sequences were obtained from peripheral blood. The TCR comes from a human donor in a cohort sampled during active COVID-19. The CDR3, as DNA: TGCGCCAGCAGCCCCCTAACAGGGGTATACACAGATACGCAGTATTTT. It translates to CASSPLTGVYTDTQYF.